This is a list of T cell receptor beta chains from one sample in a study of CD8+CD57+ T cells in acquired aplastic anemia. TCRdb itself ran the reads through MiXCR, one entry per CDR3 protein. The sample lists over 250,000 distinct CDR3 sequences, 50% to 65% seen once, with 1% to 1.5% in the top ten. The source material was sorted CD4+, CD8+, or CD8+CD57+ T cells (not recorded which) from PBMCs. The receptors were gathered from a human donor with aplastic anemia. The CDR3 runs from the conserved cysteine through the conserved F or W. The D gene is left open where the match is weak. Part of the rows lack a size; the others show once, few, many or a class for expanded clones.

j_gene	len	v_gene	abundance	d_gene	CDR3aa	CDR3nt
TRBJ2-5	13	TRBV20-1	NA	NA	CSAHRANQETQYF	TGCAGTGCCCACCGGGCCAACCAAGAGACCCAGTACTTC
TRBJ1-1	11	TRBV7-9	many	NA	CASSLLAEAFF	TGTGCCAGCAGCTTACTCGCTGAAGCTTTCTTT
TRBJ1-1	11	TRBV12-3/TRBV12-4	NA	NA	CASSPGFTAFF	TGTGCCAGCAGTCCAGGGTTTACTGCTTTCTTT
TRBJ2-7	15	TRBV7-9	many	TRBD2	CASSLFVSGRYEQYF	TGTGCCAGCAGCTTATTTGTTAGCGGGAGGTACGAGCAGTACTTC
TRBJ2-5	14	TRBV10-3	few	NA	CAISPPGKQETQYF	TGTGCCATCAGTCCGCCCGGGAAGCAAGAGACCCAGTACTTC
TRBJ2-3	14	TRBV7-3	few	NA	CASSPTWRTDTQYF	TGTGCCAGCAGCCCAACTTGGCGCACAGATACGCAGTATTTT
TRBJ1-1	14	TRBV9	NA	NA	CASSVPDRNTEAFF	TGTGCCAGCAGTGTCCCGGACAGGAACACTGAAGCTTTCTTT
TRBJ1-6	12	TRBV2	many	NA	CASSEGRRSQNF	TGTGCCAGCAGTGAAGGCAGGCGAAGCCAGAATTTC
TRBJ2-7	12	TRBV29-1	NA	NA	CSVEADPSEQYF	TGCAGCGTTGAAGCCGACCCCTCGGAGCAGTACTTC
TRBJ2-3	16	TRBV7-6	NA	NA	CASSEAQQTFTDTQYF	TGTGCCAGCAGTGAAGCCCAACAAACCTTTACAGATACGCAGTATTTT
TRBJ2-1	15	TRBV25-1	NA	TRBD2	CASSELGSGINEQFF	TGTGCCAGCAGTGAATTGGGTAGCGGGATCAATGAGCAGTTCTTC
TRBJ2-3	15	TRBV4-2	many	TRBD2	CASSQSGSGTDTQYF	TGTGCCAGCAGCCAAAGCGGGAGTGGCACAGATACGCAGTATTTT
TRBJ1-1	11	TRBV10-3	few	NA	CAIGEGTEAFF	TGTGCCATCGGGGAGGGGACTGAAGCTTTCTTT
TRBJ1-6	16	TRBV4-1	NA	TRBD1	CASSQDGTGGNSPLHF	TGCGCCAGCAGCCAAGATGGGACAGGGGGAAATTCACCCCTCCACTTT
TRBJ1-6	17	TRBV6-1	many	NA	CASSIHPWGRVDSPLHF	TGTGCCAGCAGTATCCATCCTTGGGGCAGGGTGGATTCACCCCTCCACTTT
TRBJ2-7	10	TRBV5-1	NA	NA	CASIFIGQYF	TGCGCCAGCATCTTTATCGGGCAGTACTTC
TRBJ2-7	14	TRBV15	many	NA	CATSINVAAHEQYF	TGTGCCACCAGCATTAATGTAGCAGCCCACGAGCAGTACTTC
TRBJ1-5	13	TRBV6-6	many	NA	CASGWGSNQPQHF	TGTGCCAGTGGGTGGGGTAGCAATCAGCCCCAGCATTTT
TRBJ2-3	16	TRBV27	NA	TRBD2	CASSVGLAGSADTQYF	TGTGCCAGCAGTGTCGGACTAGCGGGCTCGGCAGATACGCAGTATTTT
TRBJ2-1	14	TRBV27	many	NA	CASSPYGRNNEQFF	TGTGCCAGCAGTCCCTACGGCAGAAACAATGAGCAGTTCTTC
TRBJ2-3	18	TRBV10-3	many	TRBD2	CAISESLRSGGGTDTQYF	TGTGCCATCAGTGAGTCCCTAAGAAGCGGGGGAGGCACAGATACGCAGTATTTT
TRBJ2-1	14	TRBV20-1	NA	NA	CSAGWSQGKYEQFF	TGCAGTGCTGGGTGGTCGCAGGGTAAATATGAGCAGTTCTTC
TRBJ1-5	15	TRBV7-2	many	TRBD1	CASSYDRGLNQPQHF	TGTGCCAGCAGCTACGACAGGGGACTCAATCAGCCCCAGCATTTT
TRBJ1-1	13	TRBV6-5	NA	NA	CASSYSAGEVAFF	TGTGCCAGCAGTTACTCGGCAGGGGAGGTCGCTTTCTTT
TRBJ2-7	15	TRBV10-1	NA	TRBD2	CAGHRPGLAVYEQYF	TGCGCCGGCCATCGACCGGGACTAGCGGTGTACGAGCAGTACTTC
TRBJ2-2	13	TRBV2	many	NA	CASSNDGTGELFF	TGTGCCAGCAGTAATGATGGGACCGGGGAGCTGTTTTTT
TRBJ2-7	20	TRBV19	NA	NA	CASSKKTSLGVGTLRNEQYF	TGTGCCAGTAGTAAAAAAACTAGTTTGGGGGTGGGGACCCTAAGGAACGAGCAGTACTTC
TRBJ1-1	13	TRBV2	few	NA	CASSEGLNTEAFF	TGTGCCAGCAGTGAGGGGTTGAACACTGAAGCTTTCTTT
TRBJ1-1	17	TRBV10-1	once	NA	CASSERDGGGKGTEAFF	TGCGCCAGCAGTGAACGGGACGGAGGTGGGAAGGGCACTGAAGCTTTCTTT
TRBJ1-6	13	TRBV20-1	NA	TRBD1	CSADRGPNLPLHF	TGCAGTGCTGACAGGGGGCCTAATTTACCCCTCCACTTT
TRBJ2-5	13	TRBV7-6	NA	NA	CASRSLGGETQYF	TGTGCCAGCAGAAGTCTGGGGGGAGAGACCCAGTACTTC
TRBJ1-5	12	TRBV15	NA	NA	CATSRGNQPQHF	TGTGCCACCAGCAGAGGCAATCAGCCCCAGCATTTT
TRBJ1-1	12	TRBV7-2	NA	TRBD1	CASSYRTGRAFF	TGTGCCAGCAGCTACCGGACAGGTCGGGCTTTCTTT
TRBJ2-3	16	TRBV2	NA	NA	CASSNDRGGSTDTQYF	TGTGCCAGCAGTAATGACAGAGGGGGGAGCACAGATACGCAGTATTTT
TRBJ2-2	15	TRBV3-1	NA	TRBD2	CASSPSWGGTGELFF	TGTGCCAGCAGCCCCTCGTGGGGGGGCACCGGGGAGCTGTTTTTT
TRBJ2-7	14	TRBV28	NA	NA	CASSLYRALYEQYF	TGTGCCAGCAGTTTATACAGGGCCCTTTACGAGCAGTACTTC
TRBJ1-1	14	TRBV11-1	NA	NA	CASSLMGVGTVALF	TGTGCCAGCAGCTTAATGGGGGTAGGGACTGTAGCTTTGTTT
TRBJ1-5	15	TRBV2	NA	TRBD1	CASSEGQGRSQPQHF	TGTGCCAGCAGTGAGGGACAGGGAAGAAGTCAGCCCCAGCATTTT
TRBJ2-5	15	TRBV7-2	NA	NA	CASSLSGMPPETQYF	TGCGCCAGCAGCTTGTCCGGGATGCCACCAGAGACCCAGTACTTC
TRBJ2-5	16	TRBV9	NA	TRBD2	CASSVSGGAGLETQYF	TGTGCCAGCAGCGTAAGCGGGGGGGCCGGATTGGAGACCCAGTACTTC
TRBJ2-3	16	TRBV7-8	NA	NA	CASSSLTSSSTDTQYF	TGTGCCAGCAGCTCCCTTACGAGTTCTAGCACAGATACGCAGTATTTT
TRBJ2-1	14	TRBV12-3/TRBV12-4	NA	NA	CASSLPSTYNEQFF	TGTGCCAGCAGTTTACCTAGTACCTACAATGAGCAGTTCTTC
TRBJ2-5	13	TRBV27	NA	NA	CASSLRPQEAQYF	TGTGCCAGCAGTTTAAGACCCCAAGAGGCCCAGTACTTC
TRBJ1-1	13	TRBV9	NA	NA	CASSVSVGDEAFF	TGTGCCAGCAGCGTATCTGTGGGAGATGAAGCTTTCTTT
TRBJ2-2	14	TRBV7-6	NA	NA	CASSLGPTSGELFF	TGTGCCAGCAGCTTAGGGCCAACTAGCGGGGAGCTGTTTTTT
TRBJ2-3	18	TRBV6-5	NA	TRBD2	CASSVELAGNFRTDTQYF	TGTGCCAGCAGTGTCGAACTAGCGGGGAACTTCCGCACAGATACGCAGTATTTT
TRBJ2-7	13	TRBV30	many	TRBD2	CAWSSGGGYEQYF	TGTGCCTGGAGTTCGGGGGGAGGCTACGAGCAGTACTTC
TRBJ2-1	15	TRBV19	NA	NA	CASAATFPRPNEQFF	TGTGCCAGTGCCGCGACCTTTCCTCGGCCCAATGAGCAGTTCTTC